One sample yielded the 32 T cell receptor beta chains listed below, sequenced in a study of blood T cell repertoires in COVID-19. Method: immunoSEQ multiplex PCR; TCRdb's copy keeps in-frame clones and lacks some. The repertoire holds over 300,000 clones, with approximately 85% as singletons. Specimen: peripheral blood. The receptors come from a human donor in a cohort sampled during active COVID-19.

The chain recombines TRBV19 with TRBJ2-3; 14 nucleotides align to TRBD2. With V trimmed by 5 bases and J by 5 bases, 6 bases remained unmatched. There are 16 residues in the CDR3. Germline values: CDR1 LNHDA, CDR2 SQIVND (reference sequence). CDR3 bases: TGTGCCAGTAGTGTGACTAGCGGGGGGGCCGGAGATACGCAGTATTTT. Protein product: CASSVTSGGAGDTQYF.

The gene calls are TRBV20-1 and TRBJ1-3; possible D gene TRBD1, 5 bases. Per germline, CDR1 DFQATT and CDR2 SNEGSKA (reference sequence). V lost 3 bases, J lost 2 bases, and 11 bases lay in between. The CDR3 covers 14 residues. The chain's CDR3 is CSASQTAPGNTIYF. CDR3 nucleotide sequence: TGCAGTGCTAGTCAGACAGCTCCTGGAAACACCATATATTTT.

The chain carries TRBV6-5 and TRBJ2-7, with D maybe TRBD2 (5 bases). V was pared by 2 bases and J by 7 bases, with 15 bases between. The CDR3 length is 14 residues. The germline gives CDR1 MNHEY, CDR2 SVGAGI. CDR3 nucleotides: TGTGCCAGCAGTTACGAAGGGAGATTATCGGAGCAGTACTTC. It encodes CASSYEGRLSEQYF.

Note on this clone: At the DNA level, this CDR3 is encoded by other sequences in the same sample as well. The chain recombines TRBV30 with TRBJ1-1; no definite D call. This CDR3 spans 13 amino acids. CDR1 is GTSNPN and CDR2 is SVGIG in the germline V gene (reference sequence). Trimming took off 0 bases at V and 1 base at J, with 6 bases between the two ends. CDR3 nucleotide sequence: TGTGCCTGGAGTGTAGGAGGGAACACTGAAGCTTTCTTT. This codes for CAWSVGGNTEAFF.

This clone occurred once. This chain joins TRBV5-1 and TRBJ2-7; 8 bases fit TRBD1. The junction had 7 bases not matched to a gene; V was cut back by 2 bases and J by 6 bases. This CDR3 comprises 14 residues. Germline loops: CDR1 SGHRS, CDR2 YFSETQ. This CDR3 reads CASSFSQGDGEQYF. DNA of the CDR3: TGCGCCAGCAGCTTCTCACAGGGGGATGGCGAGCAGTACTTC.

The chain employs TRBV6-1 and TRBJ2-7, with no clear D. Germline V gene data show CDR1 as MNHNS and CDR2 as SASEGT. The CDR3 totals 15 residues. V lost 3 bases, J lost 3 bases, and 15 bases lay in between. In DNA, the CDR3 is TGTGCCAGCAGTGAGTCTCGATACTCCTACTACGAGCAGTACTTC. It codes for CASSESRYSYYEQYF.

The chain combines TRBV4-2 with TRBJ2-3; 9 bases match TRBD2. This CDR3 comprises 17 residues. Per the germline V gene, CDR1 is LGHNA and CDR2 is YNFKEQ. J lost 1 base, V lost 1 base, and 6 bases had no gene match. The CDR3: CASSQGLAERGTDTQYF. The DNA of the CDR3 is TGTGCCAGCAGCCAAGGACTAGCGGAGAGGGGCACAGATACGCAGTATTTT.

The genes are TRBV5-6 and TRBJ1-4, with D tentatively TRBD1 (6 bases). CDR3 length equals 15 residues. V lost 4 bases and J lost 6, with 16 bases in between. Germline CDR1 is SGHDT and CDR2 is YYEEEE. CDR3 sequence: CASSPFGGLDEKLFF. The CDR3 nucleotides read TGTGCCAGCAGCCCTTTCGGGGGGCTGGATGAAAAACTGTTTTTT.

This chain connects TRBV2 to TRBJ1-2, with a weak D call TRBD1 (6 bases). CDR3 length: 16 residues. V lost 2 bases and J lost 0, with 13 bases in between. Germline values: CDR1 SNHLY, CDR2 FYNNEI. CDR3: CASSEWQGTTNYGYTF. CDR3 nucleotide sequence: TGTGCCAGCAGTGAATGGCAGGGGACCACTAACTATGGCTACACCTTC.

Only one count was recorded for this clone. This rearrangement joins TRBV2 to TRBJ1-5, with 8 positions matching TRBD1. V lost 6 bases, J lost 6 bases, and 4 bases stayed unmatched. This CDR3 comprises 13 residues. Germline CDR1 and CDR2: SNHLY and FYNNEI. The CDR3 spells CASRLGQGQPQHF. The DNA for the CDR3 is TGTGCCAGCAGGTTAGGACAGGGTCAGCCCCAGCATTTT.

The gene calls are TRBV12-5 and TRBJ2-7, with D possibly matching TRBD2 (5 bases). The CDR3 runs to 15 residues. The germline CDR1 and CDR2 sequences are LGHNT and FRNRAP. Deletions cut 3 bases from V and 5 bases from J, with 17 bases between. CDR3 DNA sequence: TGTGCTAGTGGTTTAAGCGGAGGCTCCCTCCACGAGCAGTACTTC. This gives the protein CASGLSGGSLHEQYF.

V and J are TRBV7-2 and TRBJ2-7; 7 nucleotides agree with TRBD2. Germline CDR1 reads SGHTA; CDR2 reads FQGNSA. This CDR3 has 12 amino acids. V lost 5 bases and J lost 9; bases outside the gene matches: 7. DNA for the CDR3: TGTGCCAGCAGCCCTGGACTAGTCGGGCAGTACTTC. This encodes CASSPGLVGQYF.

This clone was seen only once. The rearrangement joins TRBV2 to TRBJ1-1; D remains unclear. V lost 4 bases, J lost 3 bases, and 12 bases lay in between. Germline V lookup: CDR1 SNHLY, CDR2 FYNNEI. The CDR3 totals 14 residues. Here the CDR3 DNA reads TGTGCCAGCAGTGCCGAGGAGACTTACACTGAAGCTTTCTTT. Amino acid sequence: CASSAEETYTEAFF.

This clone was seen once. The rearrangement joins TRBV15 to TRBJ2-1; 8 bases are a match to TRBD2. The CDR3 loop spans 15 amino acids. V was pared by 3 bases and J by 4 bases, with 5 bases of the junction left unmatched. Germline lookup yields CDR1 LNHNV and CDR2 YYDKDF (reference sequence). CDR3 amino acids: CATSRPRGGYNEQFF. The CDR3 DNA reads as TGTGCCACCAGCAGGCCCCGGGGGGGATACAATGAGCAGTTCTTC.

This clone was detected many times. The chain combines TRBV7-8 with TRBJ1-5; 7 bases line up with TRBD1. The CDR3 runs 16 residues. The germline V gene has CDR1 SGHVS and CDR2 FQNEAQ. Trimming took 5 bases from V and 4 from J; bases not matched to a gene: 11. In DNA, the CDR3 is TGTGCCAGCAGCCTCAAGGGGGGACAGACGAATCAGCCCCAGCATTTT. It yields the protein CASSLKGGQTNQPQHF.

V usage is TRBV6-5 and J usage is TRBJ2-3, with D perhaps TRBD1 (5 bases). CDR1 and CDR2 (germline): MNHEY, SVGAGI. Trimming left V 3 bases short and J 0 bases short, with 10 bases between. This CDR3 comprises 15 residues. Here the CDR3 DNA reads TGTGCCAGCAGTTATGGGGCGGCTAGCACAGATACGCAGTATTTT. It is translated as CASSYGAASTDTQYF.

The chain joins TRBV15 to TRBJ1-5; D ambiguous. Germline V gene data show CDR1 as LNHNV and CDR2 as YYDKDF (reference sequence). V was cut by 0 bases and J by 10 bases, with 10 bases left in between. The CDR3 extends over 13 amino acids. The CDR3 sequence: CATSRDNGRPQHF. The CDR3 DNA follows: TGTGCCACCAGCAGAGATAATGGTAGACCCCAGCATTTT.

This clone was recorded only once. The V call is TRBV10-3, the J call TRBJ1-6; D gene ambiguous. CDR3 length: 14 residues. In germline, CDR1 is ENHRY, CDR2 SYGVKD. V dropped 10 bases and J dropped 7 bases, with 17 bases sitting between them. Here the CDR3 reads CATRTLLENSPLHF. CDR3 bases: TGTGCCACCCGTACGCTGCTAGAAAATTCACCCCTCCACTTT.

The V and J genes are TRBV6-5 and TRBJ2-1, with 13 bases lining up with TRBD2. V gave up 2 bases and J gave up 7 bases; unmatched junction bases: 5. Per germline, CDR1 MNHEY and CDR2 SVGAGI. CDR3 length equals 16 residues. CDR3 DNA: TGTGCCAGCAGTTACACTAGCGGGGGGGCAGGGAATGAGCAGTTCTTC. The encoded protein is CASSYTSGGAGNEQFF.

The rearrangement links TRBV7-2 to TRBJ1-5; 7 nucleotides match TRBD1. Germline values: CDR1 SGHTA, CDR2 FQGNSA. The CDR3 has 15 residues. V gave up 5 bases and J gave up 6 bases; unmatched junction bases: 10. In DNA, the CDR3 is TGTGCCAGCAGCCGGACGGGTCAGGGGGTTCAGCCCCAGCATTTT. This sequence encodes CASSRTGQGVQPQHF.

The chain joins TRBV24-1 to TRBJ2-3; TRBD2 aligns across 7 bases. V was pared by 4 bases and J by 0 bases, with 3 bases of the junction left unmatched. Germline V gene sequence: CDR1 KGHDR, CDR2 SFDVKD. CDR3 length: 15 amino acids. In DNA, the CDR3 is TGTGCCACCAGTGAACGGGGGGTTAGCACAGATACGCAGTATTTT. Translation: CATSERGVSTDTQYF.

The chain couples TRBV5-1 to TRBJ1-1; D is unresolved. Trimming removed 4 bases from V and 0 bases from J, with 10 bases in between. The CDR3 runs to 14 residues. Germline CDR1 SGHRS, CDR2 YFSETQ. The chain's CDR3 is CASSVTPLNTEAFF. As DNA, the CDR3 is TGCGCCAGCAGCGTGACACCTCTGAACACTGAAGCTTTCTTT. Full variable domain (rest looked up from reference TRBV5-1 and TRBJ1-1): KAGVTQTPRYLIKTRGQQVTLSCSPISGHRSVSWYQQTPGQGLQFLFEYFSETQRNKGNFPGRFSGRQFSNSRSEMNVSTLELGDSALYLCASSVTPLNTEAFFGQGTRLTVV.

The chain carries TRBV4-2 and TRBJ1-2; TRBD1 matches 9 bases. CDR3 length: 15 amino acids. The V segment lost 1 base and the J segment 5 bases; nucleotides outside the gene matches: 5. CDR1 LGHNA and CDR2 YNFKEQ come from the germline V gene. CDR3 loop: CASSQVQGASYGYTF. In nucleotides, the CDR3 is TGTGCCAGCAGCCAAGTACAGGGGGCGAGTTATGGCTACACCTTC.

This clone was counted only a few times. The sample contains more than one DNA sequence encoding this CDR3. V and J are TRBV6-5 and TRBJ1-1; 7 nucleotides agree with TRBD1. The CDR3 is 13 residues long. Germline V gene sequence: CDR1 MNHEY, CDR2 SVGAGI. V shed 6 bases and J 7 bases; nucleotides not matched to a gene: 8. The CDR3 DNA reads as TGTGCCAGCAGCTACCGGGACAGAAGTGAAGCTTTCTTT. This gives the protein CASSYRDRSEAFF.

A note on this clone: A junction boundary mismatches the germline segment, possibly from a read error. The genes are TRBV7-6 and TRBJ2-3, with a possible D match to TRBD2 (6 bases). The CDR3 loop spans 14 amino acids. The V gene's germline CDR1 is SGHVS and CDR2 FNYEAQ. This chain's CDR3 is CASSLAWGADTQYF. As DNA, the CDR3 is TGTGCCAGCAGCCTAGCTTGGGGGGCAGATACGCAGTATTTT.

J is TRBJ2-1 and V is TRBV11-3; D may be TRBD2 (6 bases). The V and J ends lost 6 bases and 3 bases respectively, with 12 bases between them. This CDR3 contains 14 residues. Germline values: CDR1 SGHNT, CDR2 YENEEA. The CDR3 protein is CASSPPGVYNEQFF. Here the CDR3 DNA reads TGTGCCAGCAGTCCCCCGGGGGTCTACAATGAGCAGTTCTTC.

The chain carries TRBV12-3 or TRBV12-4 and TRBJ2-5; D uncertain. The ends were cut back, 6 bases at V and 5 bases at J, with 7 bases in the middle. The CDR3 totals 11 residues. DNA of the CDR3: TGTGCCAGCAGCGAGATGGAGACCCAGTACTTC. It yields the protein CASSEMETQYF.

This clone was recorded once. The chain employs TRBV19 and TRBJ1-1; the match to TRBD1 covers 9 bases. V shed 7 bases and J 5 bases; nucleotides not matched to a gene: 14. CDR1 is LNHDA and CDR2 is SQIVND in the germline V gene (reference sequence). The CDR3 loop spans 16 amino acids. In DNA form, the CDR3 reads TGTGCCAGTACCCAGTCAGGGACAGGGCGACAGACTGAAGCTTTCTTT. Residues: CASTQSGTGRQTEAFF.

V usage is TRBV11-2 and J usage is TRBJ2-2; the D gene is possibly TRBD2 (5 bases). The CDR3 loop spans 15 amino acids. The V and J ends lost 6 bases and 1 base respectively, with 12 bases between them. CDR1 SGHAT and CDR2 FQNNGV come from the germline V gene. The CDR3 nucleotides are TGTGCCAGCAGATTCGGGATATTGAACACCGGGGAGCTGTTTTTT. It codes for CASRFGILNTGELFF.

The chain joins TRBV24-1 to TRBJ1-5; 10 bases agree with TRBD1. The trim removed 4 bases at V and 4 bases at J, leaving 6 bases unmatched. The CDR3 totals 16 residues. Germline V gene data show CDR1 as KGHDR and CDR2 as SFDVKD. CDR3 sequence reads: CATSDPDRGSNQPQHF. The CDR3 nucleotides read TGTGCCACCAGTGACCCGGACAGGGGGTCAAATCAGCCCCAGCATTTT.

The chain links TRBV7-9 to TRBJ2-3; TRBD1 is a possible D gene (5 bases). This CDR3 contains 16 residues. Germline V lookup: CDR1 SEHNR, CDR2 FQNEAQ (reference sequence). Trimming removed 0 bases from V and 3 bases from J, with 13 bases in between. CDR3 in amino acids: CASSLASAGWTDTQYF. The DNA of the CDR3 is TGTGCCAGCAGCTTAGCGTCGGCAGGGTGGACAGATACGCAGTATTTT.

The rearrangement joins TRBV30 to TRBJ1-1; tentative D call: TRBD1 (5 bases). Deletions cut 0 bases from V and 1 base from J, with 9 bases between. This CDR3 comprises 14 residues. Per the germline V gene, CDR1 is GTSNPN and CDR2 is SVGIG (reference sequence). This chain's CDR3 is CAWSVRQGNTEAFF. CDR3 DNA: TGTGCCTGGAGTGTACGGCAGGGGAACACTGAAGCTTTCTTT.